This T cell receptor (beta chain) was obtained from a study of radiation and T cells in renal cell carcinoma. Study conclusions and caveats: From baseline, blood top tumor clonotypes peaked at 2 weeks post-radiation.

The V and J ends lost 7 bases and 1 base respectively, with 14 bases between them. The germline gives CDR1 SGHRS, CDR2 YFSETQ. CDR3 length equals 15 residues. Repertoires were generated with immunoSEQ multiplex PCR, while TCRdb's copy carries only in-frame clones and drops some. The sample has about 140,000 clones, around four fifths seen once. Details on this clone: What it recognizes is unknown.

Time point defined: baseline pretreatment blood. The treatment: 15 Gy SBRT to primary tumor, nephrectomy 4 weeks later. Clear cell pathology was present in this patient's renal cell carcinoma. The source material was blood, sampled from a patient whose treatment included radiotherapy and nephrectomy. This TCR came from a woman between 45 and 60 years old with renal cell carcinoma. This sequence joins TRBV5-1 and TRBJ2-2; tentative D call: TRBD2 (6 bases). The CDR3 loop reads CASRRIAENTGELFF. The CDR3 DNA reads as TGCGCCAGCCGCAGAATAGCGGAGAACACCGGGGAGCTGTTTTTT.